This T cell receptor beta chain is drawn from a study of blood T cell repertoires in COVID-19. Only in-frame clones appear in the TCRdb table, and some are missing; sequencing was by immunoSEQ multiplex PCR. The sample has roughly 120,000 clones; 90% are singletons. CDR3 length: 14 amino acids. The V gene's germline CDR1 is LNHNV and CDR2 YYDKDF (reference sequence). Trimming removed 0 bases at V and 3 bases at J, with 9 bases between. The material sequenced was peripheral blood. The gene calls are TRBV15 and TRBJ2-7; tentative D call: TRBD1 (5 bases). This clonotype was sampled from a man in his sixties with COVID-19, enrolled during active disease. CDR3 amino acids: CATSRDAGHYEQYF. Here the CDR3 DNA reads TGTGCCACCAGCAGAGATGCAGGGCACTACGAGCAGTACTTC.